The next 32 T cell receptor beta chains were all read from a single sample in a study of cytomegalovirus exposure and HLA in healthy donors. The PCR contained 60 Vbeta and 13 Jbeta primers. Libraries were prepared by immunoSEQ multiplex PCR; TCRdb keeps only in-frame clonotypes and omits some of them. The sample holds over 200,000 clones, approximately 80% seen once. Sequences were obtained from PBMCs. Receptors were obtained from a woman aged 40 to 50 in good health and CMV-seronegative.

This chain connects TRBV19 to TRBJ1-3; D unclear. The V end lost 6 bases, the J end lost 0 bases, and 15 bases lay between the germline ends. This CDR3 has 16 amino acids. CDR1 and CDR2 (germline): LNHDA, SQIVND (reference sequence). DNA for the CDR3: TGTGCCAGTAGCCCTTTACGAGGAAACTCTGGAAACACCATATATTTT. It is translated as CASSPLRGNSGNTIYF.

The chain has TRBV2 and TRBJ2-7; no definite D call. CDR1 is SNHLY, CDR2 FYNNEI, per germline. The V end lost 8 bases, the J end lost 10 bases, and 18 bases lay between the germline ends. This CDR3 region has 12 residues. The CDR3 reads CASREIPSGQYF. The CDR3 DNA is TGTGCCAGCCGAGAGATCCCTTCGGGTCAGTACTTC. Full variable domain (missing parts from reference TRBV2 and TRBJ2-7): EPEVTQTPSHQVTQMGQEVILRCVPISNHLYFYWYRQILGQKVEFLVSFYNNEISEKSEIFDDQFSVERPDGSNFTLKIRSTKLEDSAMYFCASREIPSGQYFGPGTRLTVT.

This chain joins TRBV2 and TRBJ2-7; TRBD1 agrees at 7 bases. V lost 7 bases and J lost 2; bases outside the gene matches: 11. CDR3 size: 15 residues. Germline V CDR1 and CDR2: SNHLY, FYNNEI. The CDR3 sequence is CASTTGQGVTYEQYF. The CDR3 DNA sequence: TGTGCCAGCACCACTGGGCAGGGGGTTACCTACGAGCAGTACTTC.

The chain uses TRBV29-1 and TRBJ2-5; 9 nucleotides align to TRBD2. The junction had 7 bases not matched to a gene; V was cut back by 4 bases and J by 4 bases. Germline CDR1 is SQVTM and CDR2 is ANQGSEA. This CDR3 comprises 14 residues. CDR3 in DNA: TGCAGCGTTGGGGCTAGCGGGGTTGGAGAGACCCAGTACTTC. This translates into CSVGASGVGETQYF. The full variable domain, its missing parts supplied by reference TRBV29-1 and TRBJ2-5, is SAVISQKPSRDICQRGTSLTIQCQVDSQVTMMFWYRQQPGQSLTLIATANQGSEATYESGFVIDKFPISRPNLTFSTLTVSNMSPEDSSIYLCSVGASGVGETQYFGPGTRLLVL.

Points on this clone: One end of the junction does not line up with germline, which may come from a read error. The chain carries TRBV7-9 and TRBJ2-6; D unclear. Per the germline V gene, CDR1 is SEHNR and CDR2 is FQNEAQ (reference sequence). The CDR3 sequence is 18 residues long. CDR3 nucleotide sequence: TGTTCCAGCAGCTTAACTCGTACAGACAACTCTGGGGCCAACGTCCTGACTTTC. Protein: CSSSLTRTDNSGANVLTF. Filled out from reference TRBV7-9 and TRBJ2-6, the complete variable domain reads DTGVSQNPRHKITKRGQNVTFRCDPISEHNRLYWYRQTLGQGPEFLTYFQNEAQLEKSRLLSDRFSAERPKGSFSTLEIQRTEQGDSAMYLCSSSLTRTDNSGANVLTFGAGSRLTVL.

The chain combines TRBV27 with TRBJ2-1; D perhaps matches TRBD1 (5 bases). The CDR3 is 14 residues long. V was pared by 2 bases and J by 7 bases, with 12 bases between. Germline V CDR1 and CDR2: MNHEY, SMNVEV (reference sequence). The CDR3 DNA sequence: TGTGCCAGCAGTTTACCCGGACACTTTAATGAGCAGTTCTTC. It translates to CASSLPGHFNEQFF.

This clone came up once. CDR3 in DNA: TGTGCCAGCAGCCCTACAGGGGTAACCAATGAAAAACTGTTTTTT. Translating gives CASSPTGVTNEKLFF. The chain employs TRBV6-1 and TRBJ1-4, with 7 bases identical to TRBD1. The CDR3 covers 15 residues. V lost 6 bases and J lost 5; bases outside the gene matches: 9. CDR1 is MNHNS, CDR2 SASEGT, per germline.

The chain carries TRBV11-2 and TRBJ2-1, with 8 bases lining up with TRBD1. Germline trimming cut 3 bases from V and 10 bases from J; bases unmatched to any gene: 5. Germline CDR1 is SGHAT and CDR2 is FQNNGV. There are 13 residues in the CDR3. The CDR3 DNA is TGTGCCAGCAGCTTCCAGGGGGCGAAGGAGCAGTTCTTC. It translates to CASSFQGAKEQFF.

This clone was observed a handful of times. J is TRBJ2-3 and V is TRBV5-4; weak D call: TRBD2 (5 bases). The CDR3 has 16 amino acids. The germline CDR1 and CDR2 sequences are SGHNT and YYREEE (reference sequence). The germline V and J ends were trimmed by 3 bases and 0 bases, with 14 bases remaining between them. CDR3 coding DNA: TGTGCCAGCAGCTCCGGCCTAGCTGGGAGCACAGATACGCAGTATTTT. Its protein is CASSSGLAGSTDTQYF.

J is TRBJ2-2 and V is TRBV2, with 8 nucleotides matching TRBD1. The CDR3 has 17 amino acids. Germline CDR1 SNHLY, CDR2 FYNNEI. The trim removed 6 bases at V and 1 base at J, leaving 10 bases unmatched. CDR3 nucleotides: TGTGCCAGCAGAGGGAATCCAGGGGGCTTGAACACCGGGGAGCTGTTTTTT. It is translated as CASRGNPGGLNTGELFF.

CDR3 DNA sequence: TGTGCCATCAGTCTAGGGGTTACTGAAGCTTTCTTT. This encodes CAISLGVTEAFF. V is TRBV10-3 and J is TRBJ1-1; D possibly corresponds to TRBD1 (5 bases). V lost 5 bases and J lost 5, with 9 bases in between. This CDR3 has 12 amino acids. Looked up from germline, CDR1 is ENHRY and CDR2 is SYGVKD.

The rearrangement links TRBV4-3 to TRBJ2-7; 8 bases are shared with TRBD1. Germline V gives CDR1 LGHNA, CDR2 YSLEER. Germline trimming cut 2 bases from V and 4 bases from J; bases unmatched to any gene: 7. The CDR3 runs 15 residues. This CDR3 reads CASSQRQGFLYEQYF. DNA for the CDR3: TGCGCCAGCAGCCAACGACAGGGGTTTCTGTACGAGCAGTACTTC.

The chain combines TRBV7-3 with TRBJ2-3; 10 bases are shared with TRBD2. The germline V gene has CDR1 SGHTA and CDR2 FQGTGA. CDR3 length: 14 residues. The V and J ends lost 5 bases and 6 bases, in that order; junction bases with no gene match: 5. CDR3 amino acids: CASSPGTSADTQYF. As DNA, the CDR3 is TGTGCCAGCAGCCCCGGGACTAGCGCTGATACGCAGTATTTT.

A few counts support this clone. The chain has TRBV2 and TRBJ1-2, with TRBD1 as a possible D gene (6 bases). The V gene lost 8 bases and the J gene lost 8 bases, with 15 bases spanning the gap. Germline-derived CDR1 and CDR2 are SNHLY and FYNNEI. CDR3 size: 12 residues. CDR3 residues: CASGMTGSGYTF. The CDR3 DNA sequence: TGTGCCAGCGGTATGACAGGCTCCGGCTACACCTTC.

V usage is TRBV29-1 and J usage is TRBJ2-3; 7 nucleotides match TRBD1. The germline V gene has CDR1 SQVTM and CDR2 ANQGSEA. J was trimmed by 3 bases and V by 4 bases; bases with no gene match: 10. The CDR3 runs to 15 residues. Written as DNA, the CDR3 is TGCAGCGTTGGGGGAACAGGGGCGTTAACAGATACGCAGTATTTT. It codes for CSVGGTGALTDTQYF.

CDR3 sequence (DNA): TGCGCCAGCAGCCATACCCTAGCGGGGGGGCCGTACAATGAGCAGTTCTTC. Translation gives CASSHTLAGGPYNEQFF. J is TRBJ2-1 and V is TRBV4-1; TRBD2 aligns across 12 bases. Germline CDR1 is MGHRA and CDR2 is YSYEKL. V was clipped by 3 bases and J by 4 bases; unmatched bases: 7. CDR3 length: 17 residues.

This clone was observed once. The chain is built from TRBV9 and TRBJ2-1, with 7 bases identical to TRBD2. The V gene end was trimmed by 3 bases and the J gene end by 8 bases; junction bases not matched to a gene: 8. Per germline, CDR1 SGDLS and CDR2 YYNGEE. CDR3 length: 14 residues. In DNA form, the CDR3 reads TGTGCCAGCAGCGGACTCGGGGGGTACGATGAGCAGTTCTTC. It translates to CASSGLGGYDEQFF. The full variable domain, rest sourced from reference TRBV9 and TRBJ2-1, is DSGVTQTPKHLITATGQRVTLRCSPRSGDLSVYWYQQSLDQGLQFLIQYYNGEERAKGNILERFSAQQFPDLHSELNLSSLELGDSALYFCASSGLGGYDEQFFGPGTRLTVL.

This sequence joins TRBV15 and TRBJ1-4; D gene unclear. V shed 0 bases and J shed 8 bases, with 13 bases lying between them. The CDR3 runs 15 residues. Germline V lookup: CDR1 LNHNV, CDR2 YYDKDF (reference sequence). The CDR3 bases are TGTGCCACCAGCAGAGATAGGAGTTTCGGAGAAAAACTGTTTTTT. Translation: CATSRDRSFGEKLFF.

V gene TRBV19 combines with J gene TRBJ2-1, with 15 bases identical to TRBD2. The length of the CDR3 is 18 residues. Looked up from germline, CDR1 is LNHDA and CDR2 is SQIVND (reference sequence). After removal of 4 bases from V and 4 bases from J, the junction contained 8 bases not matched to a gene. CDR3 in DNA: TGTGCCAGTAGTACCCTGGGACTAGCGGGGGGAAGATACAATGAGCAGTTCTTC. Amino acid sequence: CASSTLGLAGGRYNEQFF.

The V call is TRBV18, the J call TRBJ1-6; tentative D call: TRBD1 (6 bases). CDR1 and CDR2 (germline): KGHSH, LQKENI. The CDR3 extends over 14 amino acids. Trimming removed 3 bases from V and 5 bases from J, with 8 bases in between. The CDR3 bases are TGTGCCAGCTCACCCCGGACAGATAATTCACCCCTCCACTTT. This gives the protein CASSPRTDNSPLHF.

The genes are TRBV5-4 and TRBJ2-1; 7 positions agree with TRBD2. The CDR3 extends over 17 amino acids. V shed 2 bases and J 5 bases; nucleotides not matched to a gene: 13. Germline V gene data show CDR1 as SGHNT and CDR2 as YYREEE (reference sequence). CDR3 residues: CASSFGVRERVDNEQFF. The DNA of the CDR3 is TGTGCCAGCAGCTTCGGGGTGCGGGAGAGGGTCGACAATGAGCAGTTCTTC.

This clone was picked up a small number of times. V usage is TRBV28 and J usage is TRBJ1-4; the D gene is possibly TRBD1 (6 bases). Trimming shortened V by 6 bases and J by 8 bases, and 16 bases separated the two germline ends. The CDR3 has 14 residues. CDR1 and CDR2 from the germline V gene are MDHEN and SYDVKM. Written as DNA, the CDR3 is TGTGCCAGCAGCTACAGGGTTACTGGCGAAAAACTGTTTTTT. Protein: CASSYRVTGEKLFF.

As to this clone: One junction end does not reproduce the germline sequence, and a read error may be involved. This rearrangement joins TRBV7-2 to TRBJ1-1; 7 nucleotides match TRBD1. Germline CDR1 SGHTA, CDR2 FQGNSA. The CDR3 extends over 13 amino acids. Here the CDR3 reads CASSLNRGVEASF. CDR3 nucleotide sequence: TGTGCCAGCAGCCTCAACAGGGGTGTTGAAGCTTCCTTT.

The CDR3 nucleotides read TGTGCCAGCAGCAATCCCAGCGGGACTGGCACTGAAGCTTTCTTT. Translated: CASSNPSGTGTEAFF. V is TRBV7-9 and J is TRBJ1-1; tentative D call: TRBD1 (5 bases). CDR1 and CDR2 from the germline V gene are SEHNR and FQNEAQ (reference sequence). Trimming took 5 bases from V and 4 from J, leaving 17 bases between them. The length of the CDR3 is 15 residues. Based on the CDR3 plus reference TRBV7-9 and TRBJ1-1, the full variable domain is DTGVSQNPRHKITKRGQNVTFRCDPISEHNRLYWYRQTLGQGPEFLTYFQNEAQLEKSRLLSDRFSAERPKGSFSTLEIQRTEQGDSAMYLCASSNPSGTGTEAFFGQGTRLTVV.

Points on this clone: The junction departs from germline at one end; a sequencing error may be responsible. The J gene is TRBJ2-7, the V gene TRBV10-1; 9 bases are a match to TRBD1. Germline V lookup: CDR1 WNHNN, CDR2 SYGVQD (reference sequence). This CDR3 contains 12 residues. CDR3 protein: CASSESGTGLHF. Here the CDR3 DNA reads TGCGCCAGCAGTGAGTCGGGGACAGGGCTACACTTC.

Comments on this clone: This specimen includes other DNA sequences encoding the same CDR3. The chain employs TRBV6-5 and TRBJ2-1; a weak D match, TRBD1 (6 bases). This CDR3 spans 12 amino acids. V was shortened by 8 bases and J by 8 bases, with 13 bases between the two germline ends. Germline V lookup: CDR1 MNHEY, CDR2 SVGAGI. The CDR3 region is CASRTPGDEQFF. CDR3 DNA sequence: TGTGCCAGCCGGACCCCAGGGGATGAGCAGTTCTTC.

V gene TRBV7-2 combines with J gene TRBJ2-3; 8 nucleotides match TRBD2. Germline V gene data show CDR1 as SGHTA and CDR2 as FQGNSA. This CDR3 is built from 18 residues. Trimming took 5 bases from V and 7 from J; bases not matched to a gene: 20. CDR3 nucleotide sequence: TGTGCCAGCAGCCCCCGAGGTTCCGGGACTAGTGGCCCACATACGCAGTATTTT. Residues: CASSPRGSGTSGPHTQYF.

This clone is a singleton in its sample. The rearrangement links TRBV7-3 to TRBJ2-1; D ambiguous. CDR1 is SGHTA and CDR2 is FQGTGA in the germline V gene. The CDR3 is made up of 16 amino acids. The V and J ends lost 5 bases and 10 bases respectively, with 24 bases between them. The CDR3 DNA reads as TGTGCCAGCAGCCTTCGACCAGACCTCCTACAGTTCGAGCAGTTCTTC. Amino acid sequence: CASSLRPDLLQFEQFF.

The chain couples TRBV5-1 to TRBJ1-1, with D possibly matching TRBD1 (5 bases). CDR3 length equals 16 residues. CDR1 is SGHRS, CDR2 YFSETQ, per germline. The V gene lost 5 bases and the J gene lost 4 bases, with 21 bases spanning the gap. As DNA, the CDR3 is TGCGCCAGCAGTGATACCCAGGGTACTGGGGTCACTGAAGCTTTCTTT. Protein sequence: CASSDTQGTGVTEAFF.

This chain connects TRBV5-4 to TRBJ2-7; the D is unclear. This CDR3 comprises 16 residues. The germline CDR1 and CDR2 sequences are SGHNT and YYREEE (reference sequence). The V and J ends lost 3 bases and 2 bases respectively, with 18 bases between them. The CDR3 protein is CASSYGAKVSPYEQYF. The CDR3 coding sequence is TGTGCCAGCAGCTATGGAGCGAAGGTTAGTCCCTACGAGCAGTACTTC.

The CDR3 DNA sequence: TGTGCCAGCAGCAGAGAGGGCCGGGCCACTGAAGCTTTCTTT. The encoded protein is CASSREGRATEAFF. This sequence joins TRBV7-3 and TRBJ1-1; D uncertain. V dropped 5 bases and J dropped 4 bases, with 14 bases sitting between them. The CDR3 is 14 amino acids. Germline V gives CDR1 SGHTA, CDR2 FQGTGA.

This chain uses TRBV9 with TRBJ1-4; TRBD1 is a possible D gene (5 bases). The CDR3 totals 14 residues. The ends were cut back, 3 bases at V and 5 bases at J, with 11 bases in the middle. CDR1 is SGDLS and CDR2 is YYNGEE in the germline V gene. The CDR3 reads CASSADTRNEKLFF. The CDR3 DNA reads TGTGCCAGCAGCGCGGACACCAGGAATGAAAAACTGTTTTTT.